Listed here are 11 T cell receptor beta chains from one sample, sequenced in a study of blood T cell repertoires in COVID-19. Sequencing used immunoSEQ multiplex PCR; TCRdb keeps in-frame clones, though not all of them. The table shows 250,000 to 350,000 clones, with 70% to 90% occurring only once. The source material was peripheral blood. The receptor set was obtained from a woman aged 55-75 years with acute or convalescent COVID-19.

This clone was counted a single time. The genes are TRBV18 and TRBJ1-3; D is uncertain. The CDR3 consists of 15 residues. Germline V gives CDR1 KGHSH, CDR2 LQKENI. V was clipped by 2 bases and J by 6 bases, with 14 bases between them. The CDR3 loop is CASSPARSPLNTIYF. The CDR3 DNA is TGTGCCAGCTCACCAGCAAGGAGCCCACTAAACACCATATATTTT.

This chain connects TRBV5-1 to TRBJ2-7, with 9 positions matching TRBD1. The trim removed 0 bases at V and 6 bases at J, leaving 4 bases unmatched. CDR1 and CDR2 (germline): SGHRS, YFSETQ. This CDR3 contains 14 residues. CDR3 sequence (DNA): TGCGCCAGCAGCTTGGGGACAGGGGTGGGCGAGCAGTACTTC. Translating gives CASSLGTGVGEQYF.

The chain joins TRBV9 to TRBJ2-2, with TRBD2 matching 9 bases. CDR1 is SGDLS and CDR2 is YYNGEE in the germline V gene. The CDR3 loop spans 16 amino acids. V lost 0 bases, J lost 4 bases, and 4 bases stayed unmatched. Here the CDR3 reads CASSVAGGRVTGELFF. CDR3 bases: TGTGCCAGCAGCGTAGCAGGCGGGAGGGTCACCGGGGAGCTGTTTTTT.

This chain links TRBV3-1 (or the pseudogene TRBV3-2) with TRBJ1-2, with TRBD1 as a possible D gene (6 bases). The ends were cut back, 8 bases at V and 8 bases at J, with 15 bases in the middle. CDR1 and CDR2 from the germline V gene are LGHDT and YNNKEL (reference sequence). The CDR3 has 12 amino acids. The CDR3 DNA sequence: TGTGCCAGCGGGAGTGGGGGCTACGGCTACACCTTC. Its protein product is CASGSGGYGYTF.

This sequence joins TRBV18 and TRBJ1-4; weak D call: TRBD1 (5 bases). The V gene lost 3 bases and the J gene lost 3 bases, with 14 bases spanning the gap. The CDR3 totals 16 residues. Germline V CDR1 and CDR2: KGHSH, LQKENI. The CDR3 DNA is TGTGCCAGCTCACCGCGCCCGACAGCCTCTAATGAAAAACTGTTTTTT. Encoded protein: CASSPRPTASNEKLFF.

V gene TRBV27 combines with J gene TRBJ2-4; D perhaps matches TRBD2 (6 bases). Germline CDR1 and CDR2: MNHEY and SMNVEV (reference sequence). V was trimmed by 7 bases and J by 7 bases, leaving 8 bases between them. This CDR3 has 11 amino acids. Written as DNA, the CDR3 is TGTGCCAGCATGGGGGGTAACATTCAGTACTTC. This gives the protein CASMGGNIQYF.

The CDR3 is CASSLGSGIGNTIYF. DNA for the CDR3: TGCGCCAGCAGCTTGGGTTCAGGGATCGGAAACACCATATATTTT. V usage is TRBV5-1 and J usage is TRBJ1-3, with D perhaps matching TRBD1 (5 bases). Between the trimmed V and J ends, which lost 0 bases and 4 bases, there was a span of 11 bases. Germline CDR1 and CDR2: SGHRS and YFSETQ. The CDR3 sequence is 15 residues long.

This sequence joins TRBV28 and TRBJ1-1, with 7 bases aligning to TRBD1. From germline, CDR1 is MDHEN and CDR2 SYDVKM. CDR3 length: 15 amino acids. The J segment lost 5 bases and the V segment lost 3 bases, leaving 9 bases of the junction unmatched. CDR3 bases: TGTGCCAGCAGTTTTAATGGGGGCAGGGGGACTGAAGCTTTCTTT. It is translated as CASSFNGGRGTEAFF.

The J gene is TRBJ1-5, the V gene TRBV10-3; D call uncertain. Germline CDR1 is ENHRY and CDR2 is SYGVKD. With 0 bases removed from V and 0 bases from J, the gap between germline ends came to 12 bases. The CDR3 sequence is 17 residues long. The CDR3 nucleotides read TGTGCCATCAGTGAGTCGAAGTGGAGCGATAGCAATCAGCCCCAGCATTTT. Translated, it gives CAISESKWSDSNQPQHF.

This sequence joins TRBV18 and TRBJ2-5; D might be TRBD1 (5 bases). The CDR3 runs to 15 residues. The ends were cut back, 0 bases at V and 7 bases at J, with 15 bases in the middle. Germline V lookup: CDR1 KGHSH, CDR2 LQKENI. This CDR3 reads CASSPPSPQAVTQYF. CDR3 in DNA: TGTGCCAGCTCACCACCCTCTCCACAGGCGGTGACCCAGTACTTC.

V and J are TRBV6-4 and TRBJ1-2; TRBD1 matches at 11 bases. The CDR3 covers 18 residues. V dropped 7 bases and J dropped 1; count of bases not matched to a gene: 14. Germline-derived CDR1 and CDR2 are MRHNA and SNTAGT. The CDR3 bases are TGTGCCAGCATCCCCGGACCTAGGACAGGGGGCCTTAACTATGGCTACACCTTC. This translates into CASIPGPRTGGLNYGYTF.